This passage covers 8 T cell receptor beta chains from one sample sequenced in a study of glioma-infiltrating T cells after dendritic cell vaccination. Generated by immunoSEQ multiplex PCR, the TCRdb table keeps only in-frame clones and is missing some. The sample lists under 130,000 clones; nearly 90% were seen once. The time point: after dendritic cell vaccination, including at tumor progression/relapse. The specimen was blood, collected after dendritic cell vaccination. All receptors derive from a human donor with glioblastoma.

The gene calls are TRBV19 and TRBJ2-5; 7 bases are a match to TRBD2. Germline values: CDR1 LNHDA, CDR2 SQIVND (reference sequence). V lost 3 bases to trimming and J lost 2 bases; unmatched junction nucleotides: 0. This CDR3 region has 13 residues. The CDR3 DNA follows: TGTGCCAGTAGTATCGGGGGGCAAGAGACCCAGTACTTC. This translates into CASSIGGQETQYF.

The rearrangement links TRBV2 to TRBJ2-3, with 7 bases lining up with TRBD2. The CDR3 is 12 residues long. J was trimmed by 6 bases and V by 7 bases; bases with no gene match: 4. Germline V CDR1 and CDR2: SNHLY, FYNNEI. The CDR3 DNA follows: TGTGCCAGCACCGAGACTAGCGATACGCAGTATTTT. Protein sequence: CASTETSDTQYF.

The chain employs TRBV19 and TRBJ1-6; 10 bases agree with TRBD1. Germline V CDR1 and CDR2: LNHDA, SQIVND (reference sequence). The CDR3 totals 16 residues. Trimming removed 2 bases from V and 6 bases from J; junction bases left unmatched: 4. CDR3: CASSIRQGAGNSPLHF. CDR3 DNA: TGTGCCAGTAGTATAAGACAGGGGGCGGGTAATTCACCCCTCCACTTT.

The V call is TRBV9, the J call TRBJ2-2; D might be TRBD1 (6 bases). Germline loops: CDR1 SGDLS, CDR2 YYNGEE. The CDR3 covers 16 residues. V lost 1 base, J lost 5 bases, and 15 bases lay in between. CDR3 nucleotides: TGTGCCAGCAGCGTAACAGGGTCTTCTTGGACCGGGGAGCTGTTTTTT. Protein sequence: CASSVTGSSWTGELFF.

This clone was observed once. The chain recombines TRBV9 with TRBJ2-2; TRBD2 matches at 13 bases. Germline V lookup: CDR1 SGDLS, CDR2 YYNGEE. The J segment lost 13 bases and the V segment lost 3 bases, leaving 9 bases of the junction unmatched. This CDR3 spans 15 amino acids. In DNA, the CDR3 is TGTGCCAGCAGCGAGGGGACTAGCGGGGCGGTGGCGCTGTTTTTT. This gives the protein CASSEGTSGAVALFF.

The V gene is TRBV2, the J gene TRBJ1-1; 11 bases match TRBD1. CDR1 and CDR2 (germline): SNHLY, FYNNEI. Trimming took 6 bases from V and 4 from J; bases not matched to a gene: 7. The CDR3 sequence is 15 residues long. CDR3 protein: CASRAWDRGSTEAFF. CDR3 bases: TGTGCCAGCAGAGCTTGGGACAGGGGGTCCACTGAAGCTTTCTTT.

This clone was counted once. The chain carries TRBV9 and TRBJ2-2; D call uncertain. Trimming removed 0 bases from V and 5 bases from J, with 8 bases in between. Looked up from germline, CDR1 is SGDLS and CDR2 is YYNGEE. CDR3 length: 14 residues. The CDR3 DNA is TGTGCCAGCAGCGTAGAGGCGGCGACCGGGGAGCTGTTTTTT. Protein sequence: CASSVEAATGELFF.

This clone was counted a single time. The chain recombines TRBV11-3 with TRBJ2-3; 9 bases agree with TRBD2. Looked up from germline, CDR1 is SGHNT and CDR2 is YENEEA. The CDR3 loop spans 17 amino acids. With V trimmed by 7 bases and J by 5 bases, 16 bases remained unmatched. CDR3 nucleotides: TGTGCCAGCACCAAGGCCTACGGTAGCGGGAGTGGAGATACGCAGTATTTT. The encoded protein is CASTKAYGSGSGDTQYF.